Listed here are 31 T cell receptor beta chains from one sample, sequenced in a study of HIV-infected patients and healthy controls. No cell fractionation was done, so the repertoire covers all unsorted peripheral blood T cells. 500 ng RNA was reverse transcribed with alpha and beta constant-region primers. Separate chain-specific third strand synthesis with multiplexing indices produced the alpha and beta libraries. TCRdb re-called the 5' RACE reads with MiXCR, one entry per CDR3 protein. The sample lists 11,000 to 15,000 distinct CDR3 sequences; roughly a tenth were seen once. Source material: blood. The receptors were sampled from an adult in good health.

For this clonotype: One junction end disagrees with the germline gene, perhaps due to a read error. This chain connects TRBV5-1 to TRBJ1-1; 9 positions match TRBD1. This CDR3 region has 15 residues. The germline V gene encodes CDR1 SGHRS and CDR2 YFSETQ. CDR3 loop: CASSSGGTGSTEGFF. CDR3 nucleotides: TGCGCCAGCAGCTCCGGCGGGACAGGGAGCACTGAAGGTTTCTTT.

This clonotype was counted between two and nine times. This sequence joins TRBV15 and TRBJ1-4, with D perhaps TRBD1 (5 bases). This CDR3 has 15 residues. The ends were cut back, 1 base at V and 4 bases at J, with 10 bases in the middle. Germline loops: CDR1 LNHNV, CDR2 YYDKDF (reference sequence). The CDR3 here is CATSRAGHLNEKLFF. The CDR3 coding sequence is TGTGCCACCAGCAGAGCCGGACACCTTAATGAAAAACTGTTTTTT.

By frequency in the sample, this clonotype is medium-sized. The rearrangement joins TRBV20-1 to TRBJ2-2, with D perhaps matching TRBD2 (6 bases). Germline CDR1 reads DFQATT; CDR2 reads SNEGSKA (reference sequence). Trimming pared 0 bases from V and 7 bases from J, leaving 12 bases between. The length of the CDR3 is 14 residues. The DNA of the CDR3 is TGCAGTGCTAGAGATCTCGGGAGTGGCGGGGAGCTGTTTTTT. It specifies CSARDLGSGGELFF.

The V and J genes are TRBV11-2 and TRBJ2-1, with 10 bases identical to TRBD2. V shed 2 bases and J 6 bases; nucleotides not matched to a gene: 4. There are 15 residues in the CDR3. Germline lookup yields CDR1 SGHAT and CDR2 FQNNGV. Here the CDR3 DNA reads TGTGCCAGCAGCTTAACAGCGGGAGGGCCCAATGAGCAGTTCTTC. The encoded protein is CASSLTAGGPNEQFF.

In this sample, this clonotype turned up many times. The V call is TRBV7-9, the J call TRBJ2-5; 12 positions match TRBD2. The CDR3 is 18 residues long. J lost 2 bases, V lost 7 bases, and 14 bases had no gene match. CDR1 is SEHNR and CDR2 is FQNEAQ in the germline V gene (reference sequence). In DNA form, the CDR3 reads TGTGCCAGCACCGACGCACCGTTGACTAGCGGGAGTCAAGAGACCCAGTACTTC. Amino acids: CASTDAPLTSGSQETQYF. Looking up the rest from reference TRBV7-9 and TRBJ2-5 gives the full variable domain: DTGVSQNPRHKITKRGQNVTFRCDPISEHNRLYWYRQTLGQGPEFLTYFQNEAQLEKSRLLSDRFSAERPKGSFSTLEIQRTEQGDSAMYLCASTDAPLTSGSQETQYFGPGTRLLVL.

This clonotype was counted many times. This chain joins TRBV6-2 or TRBV6-3 and TRBJ2-7; D is unresolved. V was pared by 2 bases and J by 2 bases, with 13 bases between. CDR3 length: 15 amino acids. Germline CDR1 reads MNHEY; CDR2 reads SVGEGT. The DNA for the CDR3 is TGTGCCAGCAGTTACCCCATGGACGGGCCCTACGAGCAGTACTTC. Translating it yields CASSYPMDGPYEQYF.

Ten or more counts support this clonotype. This chain uses TRBV10-3 with TRBJ2-1, with D possibly matching TRBD2 (6 bases). This CDR3 contains 15 residues. Germline loops: CDR1 ENHRY, CDR2 SYGVKD. CDR3 amino acids: CALGLNTNSRDEQFF. CDR3 DNA: TGTGCACTCGGACTAAACACGAACTCGCGCGATGAGCAGTTCTTC.

This clonotype was detected many times. V and J are TRBV20-1 and TRBJ2-1; the D gene is possibly TRBD1 (5 bases). Per the germline V gene, CDR1 is DFQATT and CDR2 is SNEGSKA (reference sequence). This CDR3 spans 12 amino acids. CDR3 region: CRGLGRYNEQFF. In DNA, the CDR3 is TGCAGGGGGCTAGGGCGCTACAATGAGCAGTTCTTC.

Notes on this clonotype: A read error is possible here, since a much larger clone lies one base away. The genes are TRBV7-9 and TRBJ2-7; D is ambiguous. This CDR3 contains 11 residues. Trimming removed 4 bases from V and 6 bases from J, with 7 bases in between. The germline V gene has CDR1 SEHNR and CDR2 FQNEAQ (reference sequence). As DNA, the CDR3 is TGTGCCAGCAGCTCGTATCTCGAGCAGTACTTC. As protein: CASSSYLEQYF. The complete variable domain, with remaining parts taken from reference TRBV7-9 and TRBJ2-7, reads DTGVSQNPRHKITKRGQNVTFRCDPISEHNRLYWYRQTLGQGPEFLTYFQNEAQLEKSRLLSDRFSAERPKGSFSTLEIQRTEQGDSAMYLCASSSYLEQYFGPGTRLTVT.

In its sample, this clonotype was seen many times. This chain links TRBV28 with TRBJ1-2; no firm D call. The ends were cut back, 10 bases at V and 8 bases at J, with 14 bases in the middle. The CDR3 is made up of 11 amino acids. Germline CDR1 reads MDHEN; CDR2 reads SYDVKM. The chain's CDR3 is CATMVRGGYTF. The CDR3 bases are TGTGCCACCATGGTCCGCGGGGGCTACACCTTC.

The gene calls are TRBV11-2 and TRBJ2-3; D is unresolved. The CDR3 sequence is 13 residues long. Trimming took off 5 bases at V and 2 bases at J, with 8 bases between the two ends. Germline V CDR1 and CDR2: SGHAT, FQNNGV. CDR3 DNA: TGTGCCAGCAGCCCGGCATCCACAGATACGCAGTATTTT. Translating it yields CASSPASTDTQYF. The full variable domain, rest sourced from reference TRBV11-2 and TRBJ2-3, is EAGVAQSPRYKIIEKRQSVAFWCNPISGHATLYWYQQILGQGPKLLIQFQNNGVVDDSQLPKDRFSAERLKGVDSTLKIQPAKLEDSAVYLCASSPASTDTQYFGPGTRLTVL.

This sequence joins TRBV3-1 and TRBJ2-3; D gene ambiguous. Trimming took 2 bases from V and 7 from J, leaving 10 bases between them. This CDR3 has 13 residues. CDR1 is LGHDT, CDR2 YNNKEL, per germline (reference sequence). Here the CDR3 DNA reads TGTGCCAGCAGCCAATCTATCGAGTATACGCAGTATTTT. Its translation is CASSQSIEYTQYF.

Written as DNA, the CDR3 is TGTGCCAGCTCTAGGTTGGCCACAGATACGCAGTATTTT. Amino acid sequence: CASSRLATDTQYF. This chain links TRBV11-2 with TRBJ2-3; D not resolved. With 8 bases removed from V and 2 bases from J, the gap between germline ends came to 11 bases. The germline V gene encodes CDR1 SGHAT and CDR2 FQNNGV. The CDR3 consists of 13 residues.

This clonotype qualifies as medium-sized. The chain has TRBV11-2 and TRBJ1-1; D not resolved. CDR1 and CDR2 from the germline V gene are SGHAT and FQNNGV. The CDR3 is made up of 14 amino acids. The V and J ends lost 2 bases and 0 bases respectively, with 7 bases between them. This CDR3 is CASSLTRMNTEAFF. DNA for the CDR3: TGTGCCAGCAGCTTAACTCGAATGAACACTGAAGCTTTCTTT.

This clonotype is categorized as medium-sized. The chain couples TRBV24-1 to TRBJ2-1, with D possibly TRBD2 on 5 matching bases. Germline V gene data show CDR1 as KGHDR and CDR2 as SFDVKD. This CDR3 has 13 amino acids. V dropped 4 bases and J dropped 7 bases, with 10 bases sitting between them. The CDR3 bases are TGTGCCACCAGTGAACCACTAGTTAATGAGCAGTTCTTC. It encodes CATSEPLVNEQFF.

By sample share, this clonotype is medium-sized. The J gene is TRBJ2-1, the V gene TRBV5-1; D gene unclear. The V end lost 0 bases, the J end lost 3 bases, and 1 base lay between the germline ends. Germline CDR1 reads SGHRS; CDR2 reads YFSETQ. The CDR3 spans 12 residues. This chain's CDR3 is CASSLVYNEQFF. The CDR3 coding sequence is TGCGCCAGCAGCTTGGTCTACAATGAGCAGTTCTTC.

This clonotype showed up many times. The chain has TRBV7-2 and TRBJ1-2, with D possibly being TRBD1 (6 bases). This CDR3 is built from 15 residues. Trimming shortened V by 2 bases and J by 3 bases, and 13 bases separated the two germline ends. Germline V gene lookup returns CDR1 SGHTA and CDR2 FQGNSA. The CDR3 DNA reads as TGTGCCAGCAGCTTAAAACAGGGATGGGACTATGGCTACACCTTC. Protein sequence: CASSLKQGWDYGYTF.

This clonotype was recorded a few times. CDR3 nucleotides: TGCGCCAGCAGCCAAGATGCTGACAGAATTAACACTGAAGCTTTCTTT. Translation gives CASSQDADRINTEAFF. The V call is TRBV4-3, the J call TRBJ1-1; TRBD1 is a possible D gene (5 bases). Trimming stripped 0 bases from V and 2 bases from J, with 13 bases between. The V gene's germline CDR1 is LGHNA and CDR2 YSLEER. The CDR3 spans 16 residues.

This clonotype occurred many times. The chain employs TRBV29-1 and TRBJ1-1; D is perhaps TRBD1 (6 bases). This CDR3 contains 14 residues. CDR1 and CDR2 from the germline V gene are SQVTM and ANQGSEA. Trimming removed 6 bases at V and 6 bases at J, with 20 bases between. The CDR3 here is CSVTGQKEGPEAFF. CDR3 coding DNA: TGCAGCGTGACGGGACAAAAAGAGGGTCCTGAAGCTTTCTTT.

The table lists this clonotype with many counts. The chain couples TRBV19 to TRBJ2-1, with D possibly being TRBD2 (5 bases). This CDR3 has 15 residues. Per the germline V gene, CDR1 is LNHDA and CDR2 is SQIVND (reference sequence). Trimming left V 1 base short and J 0 bases short, with 7 bases between. The CDR3 reads CASSIGSGSYNEQFF. The CDR3 DNA sequence: TGTGCCAGTAGTATAGGGAGCGGCTCCTACAATGAGCAGTTCTTC.

The chain uses TRBV12-3 or TRBV12-4 and TRBJ1-1, with D unclear. The CDR3 length is 12 residues. Trimming took 6 bases from V and 0 from J, leaving 5 bases between them. CDR3 DNA sequence: TGTGCCAGCAGAGATATGAACACTGAAGCTTTCTTT. Residues: CASRDMNTEAFF.

The V gene is TRBV19, the J gene TRBJ2-5; no reliable D call. The CDR3 has 13 residues. CDR1 and CDR2 from the germline V gene are LNHDA and SQIVND (reference sequence). With 5 bases removed from V and 0 bases from J, the gap between germline ends came to 7 bases. The chain's CDR3 is CASSRNNQETQYF. In DNA form, the CDR3 reads TGTGCCAGTAGTCGTAATAACCAAGAGACCCAGTACTTC.

This clonotype has a handful of counts. V is TRBV6-1 and J is TRBJ1-1; D may be TRBD1 (5 bases). The CDR3 sequence is 13 residues long. Germline CDR1 and CDR2: MNHNS and SASEGT. V dropped 2 bases and J dropped 4 bases, with 8 bases sitting between them. The CDR3 DNA sequence: TGTGCCAGCAGTGAACGGGGCAGCACTGAAGCTTTCTTT. It translates to CASSERGSTEAFF.

The genes are TRBV5-4 and TRBJ1-2, with 8 positions matching TRBD1. This CDR3 is 13 amino acids long. The germline CDR1 and CDR2 sequences are SGHNT and YYREEE (reference sequence). The J segment lost 7 bases and the V segment lost 4 bases, leaving 6 bases of the junction unmatched. CDR3 sequence: CASSRTGSSGYTF. DNA of the CDR3: TGTGCCAGCAGCCGGACAGGGAGTAGTGGCTACACCTTC.

This clonotype ranks as medium-sized. The rearrangement joins TRBV29-1 to TRBJ1-5; 7 positions agree with TRBD1. The germline gives CDR1 SQVTM, CDR2 ANQGSEA. The CDR3 is 15 amino acids. With V trimmed by 6 bases and J by 5 bases, 13 bases remained unmatched. This CDR3 reads CSVGEQGMGDQPQHF. The CDR3 coding sequence is TGCAGCGTGGGCGAACAGGGGATGGGGGATCAGCCCCAGCATTTT.

This clonotype has a handful of counts. The chain is built from TRBV6-2 or TRBV6-3 and TRBJ2-5, with D maybe TRBD2 (6 bases). Germline-derived CDR1 and CDR2 are MNHEY and SVGEGT. Trimming removed 4 bases at V and 5 bases at J, with 17 bases between. The CDR3 totals 15 residues. This CDR3 is CASSSASVDTETQYF. The CDR3 DNA sequence: TGTGCCAGCAGTTCGGCTAGCGTTGATACGGAGACCCAGTACTTC.

This clonotype qualifies as medium-sized. CDR3 in amino acids: CASSSDGNEQFF. CDR3 DNA sequence: TGTGCCAGCAGTTCGGACGGCAATGAGCAGTTCTTC. The J gene is TRBJ2-1, the V gene TRBV12-3 or TRBV12-4; unclear D gene. The V and J ends lost 4 bases and 6 bases respectively, with 7 bases between them. The CDR3 is 12 amino acids.

There are many counts of this clonotype. The gene calls are TRBV11-2 and TRBJ2-7; 11 bases map to TRBD2. This CDR3 has 14 amino acids. The ends lost 5 bases at V and 4 bases at J; junction bases unmatched: 4. The germline gives CDR1 SGHAT, CDR2 FQNNGV. Written as DNA, the CDR3 is TGTGCCAGCAGCGGGGGACTAGCGGCTTACGAGCAGTACTTC. Its protein is CASSGGLAAYEQYF.

This clonotype is medium-sized by share. This chain joins TRBV10-2 and TRBJ1-4; D is unresolved. In germline, CDR1 is WSHSY, CDR2 SAAADI. Trimming removed 6 bases from V and 10 bases from J, with 15 bases in between. The CDR3 spans 13 residues. Here the CDR3 reads CASSPADFGKLFF. The CDR3, as DNA: TGCGCCAGCAGCCCTGCGGACTTCGGAAAACTGTTTTTT.

This clonotype was observed at least ten times. This chain uses TRBV6-6 with TRBJ1-1, with D unresolved. Germline V gene data show CDR1 as MNHNY and CDR2 as SVGAGI (reference sequence). The V end lost 6 bases, the J end lost 0 bases, and 11 bases lay between the germline ends. The CDR3 covers 14 residues. The CDR3: CASRERTLNTEAFF. The CDR3 nucleotides read TGTGCCAGCAGGGAAAGGACGCTGAACACTGAAGCTTTCTTT.

The V and J genes are TRBV24-1 and TRBJ2-5, with 8 bases fitting TRBD1. Germline trimming cut 9 bases from V and 5 bases from J; bases unmatched to any gene: 4. The germline CDR1 and CDR2 sequences are KGHDR and SFDVKD. There are 12 residues in the CDR3. The CDR3 DNA follows: TGTGCCACCGCAGGGGGCGCGGAGACCCAGTACTTC. Amino acid sequence: CATAGGAETQYF.